A single sample is the source of the 27 T cell receptor beta chains below, sequenced in a study of blood T cell repertoires in COVID-19. This table comes from immunoSEQ multiplex PCR, and its TCRdb copy is limited to in-frame clones, with some not included. This table holds about 200,000 clones, 80% to 95% found once. The sample was peripheral blood. These receptors all stem from a man aged 45 to 65 with acute or convalescent COVID-19.

The chain carries TRBV29-1 and TRBJ1-3, with D unresolved. Looked up from germline, CDR1 is SQVTM and CDR2 is ANQGSEA. CDR3 length: 12 residues. Trimming shortened V by 6 bases and J by 2 bases, and 8 bases separated the two germline ends. The CDR3 coding sequence is TGCAGCGTGACGAGGACTGGAAACACCATATATTTT. It translates to CSVTRTGNTIYF.

Notes on this clone: The identical CDR3 is also encoded by other nucleotide sequences in the sample. The V gene is TRBV6-5, the J gene TRBJ1-1, with a possible D match to TRBD1 (5 bases). Per the germline V gene, CDR1 is MNHEY and CDR2 is SVGAGI. Trimming pared 6 bases from V and 5 bases from J, leaving 10 bases between. The CDR3 runs to 12 residues. The CDR3 sequence is CASSRGGTEAFF. The CDR3 nucleotides read TGTGCCAGCAGCCGCGGGGGGACTGAAGCTTTCTTT.

This clone was picked up a small number of times. The chain carries TRBV12-3 or TRBV12-4 and TRBJ1-2; a weak D match, TRBD1 (5 bases). The CDR3 is made up of 13 amino acids. Trimming cost V 7 bases and J 7 bases, with 16 bases left between them. CDR3 in DNA: TGTGCCAGCAATTCCGGGACTACGTCTGGCTACACCTTC. It specifies CASNSGTTSGYTF.

As DNA, the CDR3 is TGTGCCAGCCATGGGCAGGGGAATTCACCCCTCCACTTT. Protein: CASHGQGNSPLHF. The chain recombines TRBV12-3 or TRBV12-4 with TRBJ1-6; D possibly corresponds to TRBD1 (6 bases). There are 13 residues in the CDR3. The germline V and J ends were trimmed by 8 bases and 7 bases, with 12 bases remaining between them.

The chain couples TRBV19 to TRBJ1-5, with TRBD1 identical over 7 bases. Germline CDR1 and CDR2: LNHDA and SQIVND (reference sequence). This CDR3 contains 16 residues. V was pared by 5 bases and J by 0 bases, with 7 bases of the junction left unmatched. The CDR3: CASSPRDSYSNQPQHF. As DNA, the CDR3 is TGTGCCAGTAGTCCACGGGACAGTTATAGCAATCAGCCCCAGCATTTT.

The chain couples TRBV7-9 to TRBJ1-5; TRBD1 matches at 10 bases. Germline CDR1 SEHNR, CDR2 FQNEAQ (reference sequence). The CDR3 is 14 residues long. J was trimmed by 6 bases and V by 5 bases; bases with no gene match: 4. CDR3 sequence reads: CASSPGQGVQPQHF. CDR3 nucleotides: TGTGCCAGCAGCCCCGGACAGGGGGTTCAGCCCCAGCATTTT.

The chain employs TRBV28 and TRBJ1-6; D remains ambiguous. The V gene's germline CDR1 is MDHEN and CDR2 SYDVKM. This CDR3 is built from 13 residues. Trimming left V 7 bases short and J 10 bases short, with 14 bases between. In DNA, the CDR3 is TGTGCCAGCACACTTCCAGGCGACTCACCCCTCCACTTT. It specifies CASTLPGDSPLHF.

The chain employs TRBV15 and TRBJ2-1; TRBD2 matches at 9 bases. Germline V gives CDR1 LNHNV, CDR2 YYDKDF (reference sequence). The CDR3 consists of 16 residues. V lost 5 bases and J lost 8; bases outside the gene matches: 13. The DNA of the CDR3 is TGTGCCACCAGCGCTAGAGGGACTAGCATAACATATGAGCAGTTCTTC. Protein product: CATSARGTSITYEQFF. Using reference TRBV15 and TRBJ2-1 for the parts outside the CDR3, the full variable domain is DAMVIQNPRYQVTQFGKPVTLSCSQTLNHNVMYWYQQKSSQAPKLLFHYYDKDFNNEADTPDNFQSRRPNTSFCFLDIRSPGLGDTAMYLCATSARGTSITYEQFFGPGTRLTVL.

V is TRBV5-6 and J is TRBJ2-1; D possibly corresponds to TRBD2 (5 bases). Germline CDR1 is SGHDT and CDR2 is YYEEEE. Trimming shortened V by 1 base and J by 10 bases, and 12 bases separated the two germline ends. CDR3 size: 13 residues. CDR3 sequence reads: CASSLTRKGEQFF. The CDR3 DNA sequence: TGTGCCAGCAGCTTGACTAGAAAAGGGGAGCAGTTCTTC.

Turning to this clone: In the same sample, other DNA sequences code for this CDR3. V gene TRBV5-4 combines with J gene TRBJ1-2; D might be TRBD1 (6 bases). The CDR3 loop spans 13 amino acids. The germline gives CDR1 SGHNT, CDR2 YYREEE (reference sequence). Trimming took off 5 bases at V and 1 base at J, with 9 bases between the two ends. CDR3 amino acids: CASSPDSNYGYTF. In DNA form, the CDR3 reads TGTGCCAGCAGTCCGGACAGTAACTATGGCTACACCTTC.

The V and J genes are TRBV2 and TRBJ2-5, with 10 bases identical to TRBD2. The CDR3 has 14 amino acids. The junction had 6 bases not matched to a gene; V was cut back by 6 bases and J by 5 bases. The V gene's germline CDR1 is SNHLY and CDR2 FYNNEI. This CDR3 is CASSKRGGVETQYF. DNA for the CDR3: TGTGCCAGCAGCAAGCGGGGGGGCGTTGAGACCCAGTACTTC.

The gene calls are TRBV7-2 and TRBJ2-3; D gene uncertain. Trimming stripped 3 bases from V and 6 bases from J, with 4 bases between. The CDR3 runs 11 residues. The germline V gene encodes CDR1 SGHTA and CDR2 FQGNSA. CDR3 protein: CASSFSDTQYF. The DNA of the CDR3 is TGTGCCAGCAGCTTCTCCGATACGCAGTATTTT.

This chain joins TRBV12-5 and TRBJ2-3; possibly TRBD1 for D (6 bases). V shed 7 bases and J shed 4 bases, with 15 bases lying between them. The CDR3 is made up of 14 amino acids. Germline CDR1 LGHNT, CDR2 FRNRAP. CDR3 residues: CASAQGQYADTQYF. The CDR3 DNA reads TGTGCTAGTGCCCAGGGGCAGTATGCAGATACGCAGTATTTT.

This chain links TRBV14 with TRBJ1-2, with D uncertain. V gave up 4 bases and J gave up 2 bases, with 8 bases separating them. CDR1 SGHDN and CDR2 FVKESK come from the germline V gene. The CDR3 extends over 13 amino acids. CDR3 region: CASSRDLNYGYTF. In DNA form, the CDR3 reads TGTGCCAGCAGCCGAGACTTGAACTATGGCTACACCTTC.

This chain uses TRBV13 with TRBJ1-1; the D gene is possibly TRBD1 (6 bases). There are 13 residues in the CDR3. Germline V gene sequence: CDR1 PRHDT, CDR2 FYEKMQ (reference sequence). The ends were cut back, 5 bases at V and 2 bases at J, with 9 bases in the middle. CDR3 sequence: CASSRGQNTEAFF. The CDR3 DNA reads as TGTGCCAGCAGCCGGGGACAAAACACTGAAGCTTTCTTT.

J is TRBJ2-7 and V is TRBV11-3, with 9 bases identical to TRBD1. Germline lookup yields CDR1 SGHNT and CDR2 YENEEA. The CDR3 spans 15 residues. Trimming removed 4 bases from V and 0 bases from J; junction bases left unmatched: 4. CDR3 amino acids: CASSSGQGYSYEQYF. The CDR3 region has the DNA TGTGCCAGCAGCTCCGGACAGGGGTACTCCTACGAGCAGTACTTC.

This clone was counted a single time. The rearrangement links TRBV6-5 to TRBJ2-7, with D perhaps matching TRBD2 (7 bases). V lost 6 bases to trimming and J lost 5 bases, with 20 bases between them. The CDR3 extends over 15 amino acids. CDR1 MNHEY and CDR2 SVGAGI come from the germline V gene. CDR3 nucleotides: TGTGCCAGCAGAAGAAAGGGGGAGGGCCCTCACGAGCAGTACTTC. This codes for CASRRKGEGPHEQYF.

The chain links TRBV28 to TRBJ1-4; TRBD1 matches 8 bases. CDR1 is MDHEN and CDR2 is SYDVKM in the germline V gene. CDR3 size: 14 residues. Losses at the gene ends were 6 bases for V and 8 bases for J; bases not matched to a gene: 8. CDR3 loop: CASRSQGAPEKLFF. As DNA, the CDR3 is TGTGCCAGCAGATCTCAGGGGGCACCCGAAAAACTGTTTTTT.

The chain employs TRBV27 and TRBJ2-7; 8 nucleotides line up with TRBD1. CDR3 length: 16 residues. The V gene end was trimmed by 5 bases and the J gene end by 6 bases; junction bases not matched to a gene: 15. Germline V lookup: CDR1 MNHEY, CDR2 SMNVEV (reference sequence). The CDR3 reads CASSPGSGQVVAEQYF. CDR3 in DNA: TGTGCCAGCAGTCCAGGTTCGGGACAGGTGGTTGCCGAGCAGTACTTC.

This chain connects TRBV9 to TRBJ2-1, with 10 nucleotides matching TRBD2. The germline V gene encodes CDR1 SGDLS and CDR2 YYNGEE. The CDR3 has 16 amino acids. The J segment lost 2 bases and the V segment lost 2 bases, leaving 4 bases of the junction unmatched. This chain's CDR3 is CASSVGAGGAYNEQFF. CDR3 DNA: TGTGCCAGCAGCGTGGGAGCGGGAGGGGCCTACAATGAGCAGTTCTTC.

The gene calls are TRBV19 and TRBJ2-2, with 13 bases lining up with TRBD2. V lost 6 bases to trimming and J lost 5 bases; unmatched junction nucleotides: 3. This CDR3 is 15 amino acids long. The germline V gene encodes CDR1 LNHDA and CDR2 SQIVND (reference sequence). DNA for the CDR3: TGTGCCAGTAGGCCGGGACTAGCGGGGACCGGGGAGCTGTTTTTT. This sequence encodes CASRPGLAGTGELFF.

This rearrangement joins TRBV12-3 or TRBV12-4 to TRBJ1-2; D unresolved. Trimming pared 1 base from V and 5 bases from J, leaving 8 bases between. The CDR3 has 13 residues. DNA of the CDR3: TGTGCCAGCAGTTTAGGGGCAGGTTATGGCTACACCTTC. Translation gives CASSLGAGYGYTF.

The chain joins TRBV2 to TRBJ2-5; D perhaps matches TRBD2 (6 bases). CDR1 and CDR2 from the germline V gene are SNHLY and FYNNEI. This CDR3 has 14 amino acids. Trimming pared 5 bases from V and 1 base from J, leaving 11 bases between. The CDR3 sequence is CASSWDSFQETQYF. The CDR3 DNA is TGTGCCAGCAGTTGGGACTCTTTCCAAGAGACCCAGTACTTC.

The chain carries TRBV9 and TRBJ2-1, with a tentative D call TRBD2 (6 bases). This CDR3 has 16 amino acids. Trimming left V 3 bases short and J 6 bases short, with 19 bases between. Looked up from germline, CDR1 is SGDLS and CDR2 is YYNGEE. CDR3 residues: CASSAPRLASSNEQFF. The CDR3 DNA reads TGTGCCAGCAGCGCCCCAAGGCTAGCGAGTTCCAATGAGCAGTTCTTC.

V gene TRBV7-2 combines with J gene TRBJ2-4; D is undetermined. This CDR3 region has 12 residues. In germline, CDR1 is SGHTA, CDR2 FQGNSA. V lost 4 bases and J 7 bases, leaving 8 bases between the germline ends. The CDR3 protein is CASSYFVNIQYF. CDR3 sequence (DNA): TGTGCCAGCAGCTATTTCGTGAACATTCAGTACTTC.

The V gene is TRBV7-3, the J gene TRBJ1-2, with no clear D. Deletions cut 4 bases from V and 6 bases from J, with 15 bases between. The CDR3 is 14 amino acids. From germline, CDR1 is SGHTA and CDR2 FQGTGA. CDR3 bases: TGTGCCAGCAGCTACTCTAAAGACGGGGATGGCTACACCTTC. Translation: CASSYSKDGDGYTF.

The J gene is TRBJ2-7, the V gene TRBV28, with D maybe TRBD2 (6 bases). This CDR3 region has 14 residues. The V and J ends lost 3 bases and 6 bases respectively, with 15 bases between them. CDR1 MDHEN and CDR2 SYDVKM come from the germline V gene. The CDR3 DNA reads as TGTGCCAGCAGTTTGTATGGGGGGTCGGGCGAGCAGTACTTC. It specifies CASSLYGGSGEQYF.